These T cell receptor beta chains were read from a single sample in a study of blood T cells in healthy people across ages. TCRdb reprocessed the 5' RACE reads via MiXCR and lists one record per CDR3 protein. The sample contains around 1,000,000 distinct CDR3 sequences, roughly two fifths of which appear only once. The sample comprised blood. The receptors were sampled from a man between 18 and 35 years old in good health. Each CDR3 is given with its conserved first and last residue. Each record gives: J gene, V gene, CDR3 protein.

TRBJ1-1	TRBV4-1	CASSQFTGSEDTEAFF
TRBJ1-2	TRBV5-1	CASSSDSTNYGYTF
TRBJ1-2	TRBV14	CASSRTGRGGYTF
TRBJ1-5	TRBV20-1	CSARHGGSGNQPQHF
TRBJ1-4	TRBV6-4	CASSESDNDLANEKLFF
TRBJ2-5	TRBV10-3	CAISEKTEQYF
TRBJ1-5	TRBV12-3/TRBV12-4	CASNSRGRGGSHQPQHF
TRBJ2-7	TRBV28	CASSSPGPPNEQYF
TRBJ2-3	TRBV7-8	CASSLVGPVSPDTQYF
TRBJ1-5	TRBV6-1	CASSESGWISNQPQHF
TRBJ2-5	TRBV6-5	CASSRLAGMRETQYF
TRBJ2-3	TRBV12-3/TRBV12-4	CASSPPRGIDTDTQYF
TRBJ2-2	TRBV20-1	CSTRVLAGGTGELFF
TRBJ1-2	TRBV29-1	CSVDSGQGYGYTF
TRBJ1-1	TRBV12-3/TRBV12-4	CASSLTGGIEAFF
TRBJ2-1	TRBV9	CASSAPTGDDEQFF
TRBJ2-1	TRBV10-3	CAISEYQGSYNEQFF
TRBJ1-2	TRBV7-9	CASSSSFWGEGYTF
TRBJ1-6	TRBV6-5	CARHCTESPLHF
TRBJ2-3	TRBV9	CASSVVSLGDTQYF
TRBJ2-3	TRBV7-2	CASSLLADSTDTQYF
TRBJ2-1	TRBV6-5	CASSYGTRSYNEQFF
TRBJ2-1	TRBV7-8	CASSHVSEQFF
TRBJ2-7	TRBV29-1	CSVATGGSYEQYF
TRBJ2-3	TRBV6-5	CASQSGTSVSDTQYF
TRBJ2-1	TRBV20-1	CSARDGGQGGHEQFF
TRBJ1-1	TRBV3-1	CASEGATEAFF
TRBJ1-5	TRBV28	CATRYGNQPQHF
TRBJ2-5	TRBV14	CASNRRLQETQYF
TRBJ2-1	TRBV10-3	CAISEMDSTYNEQFF
TRBJ1-4	TRBV20-1	CSARRGGNEKLFF
TRBJ2-7	TRBV2	CASSEDRRSYNEQYF
TRBJ1-1	TRBV7-8	CASSVALRKTEAFF
TRBJ2-1	TRBV20-1	CSAKPSGAPAGYNEQFF
TRBJ2-2	TRBV20-1	CSASGPSGELFF
TRBJ2-2	TRBV24-1	CATSDSGRNTGELFF
TRBJ2-1	TRBV6-1	CASSKGQNNEQFF
TRBJ2-3	TRBV4-3	CASSQSGMTDTQYF
TRBJ1-1	TRBV7-2	CASSLAGRVEAFF
TRBJ1-1	TRBV19	CASSPRTRSTEAFF
TRBJ2-6	TRBV4-3	CASSQEVRASGANVLTF
TRBJ1-2	TRBV4-2	CASSQDFRQHRFYGYTF
TRBJ2-3	TRBV7-9	CASSFGTGDLSFSTDTQYF
TRBJ2-5	TRBV5-4	CASSSQGNEQYF
TRBJ1-6	TRBV7-2	CASSLGVQEGSPLHF
TRBJ2-7	TRBV25-1	CASTGQGVNEQYF
TRBJ2-3	TRBV7-9	CASSALRTTGRTDTQYF
TRBJ2-7	TRBV7-2	CASSLRSREQYF
TRBJ2-2	TRBV6-2/TRBV6-3	CAIGEPGLTYTGELFF
TRBJ2-4	TRBV9	CASSAGRGCDRENIQYF
TRBJ2-2	TRBV7-2	CASSLVLGVDGELFF
TRBJ2-1	TRBV7-6	CASSSYRSPGGNEQFF
TRBJ1-1	TRBV28	CASSRDPWVRDTEAFF
TRBJ2-3	TRBV7-2	CASSSQTGFTDTQYF
TRBJ1-4	TRBV6-2/TRBV6-3	CASSQPPWEKLFF
TRBJ1-2	TRBV10-3	CVISGPLMTEGYTF
TRBJ2-1	TRBV6-4	CASSDGLAGSYNEQFF
TRBJ2-7	TRBV9	CASSVDGISYEQYF
TRBJ1-2	TRBV5-5	CASSPAGTADLYGYTF
TRBJ1-4	TRBV20-1	CSARDTGANEKLFF